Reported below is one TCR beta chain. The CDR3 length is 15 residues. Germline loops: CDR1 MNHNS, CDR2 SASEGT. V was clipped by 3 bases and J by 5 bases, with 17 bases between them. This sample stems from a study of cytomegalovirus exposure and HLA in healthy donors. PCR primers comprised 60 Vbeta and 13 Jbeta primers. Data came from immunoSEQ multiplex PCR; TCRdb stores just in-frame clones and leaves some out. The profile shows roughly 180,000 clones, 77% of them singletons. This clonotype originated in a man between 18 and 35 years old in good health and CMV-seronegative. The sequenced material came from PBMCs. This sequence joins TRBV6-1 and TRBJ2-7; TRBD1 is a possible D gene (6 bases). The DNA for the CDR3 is TGTGCCAGCAGTGACCCACTACAGGGTCGGAACGAGCAGTACTTC. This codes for CASSDPLQGRNEQYF.